The present T cell receptor (beta chain) was sequenced within a study of radiotherapy plus CTLA-4 blockade in lung cancer. Background on the study: Across the patients, objective responses occurred in more than 15%, and disease control in over 25%.

Findings and caveats of the study: Increased serum interferon-beta after radiation also reportedly predicted response strongly. Radiotherapy with ipilimumab was followed by blood expansion of tumor-derived clones.

The study gave focal radiation plus ipilimumab CTLA-4 blockade to patients with chemo-refractory metastatic non-small-cell lung cancer. Assay: immunoSEQ multiplex PCR; the TCRdb copy retains only in-frame clones and omits some. The sample has fewer than 90,000 clones; 80% to 85% are singletons. In its sample, this clone was seen once. Its antigen is not identified. The CDR3 spans 11 residues. CDR1 is GTSNPN, CDR2 SVGIG, per germline (reference sequence). V is TRBV30 and J is TRBJ2-5; possible D gene TRBD2, 5 bases. The DNA matches TRBJ2-7 better at its end, which makes the J call doubtful. The input for sequencing was peripheral blood, taken from a patient treated with radiotherapy plus ipilimumab. This clonotype was sampled from a human donor with non-small cell lung cancer who had stable disease on radiotherapy plus ipilimumab. The CDR3 loop reads CAWETTYEQYF. CDR3 DNA sequence: TGTGCCTGGGAGACTACTTACGAGCAGTACTTC.